The present TCR beta chain was sequenced within a study of tumor-infiltrating lymphocytes in localized non-small cell lung cancer (dated by TCRdb to about 2021). Broadly, across the study: Several histologies were represented in the cohort, which also included both smokers and never-smokers as well as patients whose samples were collected after neoadjuvant chemotherapy. Resected tumor tissue and uninvolved lung tissue described as non-adjacent to the tumor were contributed by each patient, with both tissues obtained from the same patient. TCR sequencing was one of several integrated assays, alongside flow cytometry, multiplex immunofluorescence, RNA-seq, exome sequencing and proteomics, applied to the same patients. In total, the ICON cohort was made up of 150 surgical patients who had localized non-small cell lung cancer and whose tumors were resected. The paired tumor versus uninvolved lung comparison of immunoSEQ T-cell fraction included some 57 patients. The investigation overall reported the following: TCR-derived T-cell fraction did not differ between the flow cytometry-defined immunotypes IM1 (good prognosis) and IM2 (poor prognosis). Because assay coverage varied across patients depending on available tissue quantity, TCR sequencing was performed for only a subset of the cohort. Different pieces of the same tissue were used for different assays, so technical variation could not be separated from intratumor heterogeneity. In line with immunofluorescence CD3 counts, TCRbeta sequencing supported higher T cell infiltration in tumors compared with uninvolved lung tissue.

The T-cell fraction in tumor and uninvolved lung tissue was obtained from TCR sequencing using the immunoSEQ assay. Regarding the original processing steps: For survival analysis, patients were divided into high (upper tertile) and low (lower two tertiles) T-cell fraction groups, which were compared by log-rank test. A signed-rank test was used to check for differences in T-cell fraction between paired tumor and uninvolved lung. TCRdb provides this immuneACCESS table in a form limited to in-frame rearrangements. Some clones are lacking; in checked studies, under half of them reflect an unresolved V gene, and why the rest are absent is not known. D and trimming come from the DNA, and the V and J calls and clone size come from that table. The sample table lists thousands of clones, 74% of them with a count of one. The ten largest clones add up to approximately 7.1% of the sample. The first patient joined ICON in early 2016, and enrollment wrapped up when the last patient was enrolled in September 2018. Fresh tumor and matched uninvolved tissue for in-depth immune analyses, including TCR sequencing, were collected from a subcohort of some 76 patients. DNA isolated from bulk tissue, without cell sorting, was used for TCR sequencing.

Details on this clone: Its specific antigen is unknown. Base qualities are missing; no much larger clone stands one base away.

The trim is 0 bases for V and 0 bases for J, with a gap of 12 bases between the germline ends. The CDR3 spans 15 residues, from the cysteine through the phenylalanine. The DNA shown is the 45-base CDR3, in frame from base 1. The germline V gene encodes CDR1 SQVTM and CDR2 ANQGSEA. The sequence was collected from a human donor with non-small cell lung cancer. The source material was uninvolved lung tissue not adjacent to the tumor. The sequence joins TRBV29-1 to TRBJ2-7, with the D gene possibly TRBD1 or TRBD2, each one fitting 6 bases. In nucleotide form, the sequence is TGCAGCGTTGAAGAGTATAGGGGGGTCTCCTACGAGCAGTACTTC. The translation is CSVEEYRGVSYEQYF.